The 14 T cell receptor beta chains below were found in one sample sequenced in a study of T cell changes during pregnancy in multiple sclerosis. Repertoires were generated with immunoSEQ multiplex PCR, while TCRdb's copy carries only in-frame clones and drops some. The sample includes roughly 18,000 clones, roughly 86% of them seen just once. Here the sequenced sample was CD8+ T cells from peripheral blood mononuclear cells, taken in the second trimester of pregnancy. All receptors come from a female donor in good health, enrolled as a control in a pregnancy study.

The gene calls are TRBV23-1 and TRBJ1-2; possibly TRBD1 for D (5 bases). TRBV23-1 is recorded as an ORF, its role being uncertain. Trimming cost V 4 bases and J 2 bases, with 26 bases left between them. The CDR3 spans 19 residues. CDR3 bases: TGCGCCAGCAGTCCCCGGGCGGGGGACTTACCTCCCCGGAACTATGGCTACACCTTC. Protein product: CASSPRAGDLPPRNYGYTF.

The CDR3 bases are TGCGCCAGCAGCCAAAATGGACAGGGCGGCTATGGCTACACCTTC. It encodes CASSQNGQGGYGYTF. J is TRBJ1-2 and V is TRBV4-3; 8 bases fit TRBD1. With V trimmed by 2 bases and J by 4 bases, 6 bases remained unmatched. CDR3 size: 15 residues. Germline CDR1 reads LGHNA; CDR2 reads YSLEER.

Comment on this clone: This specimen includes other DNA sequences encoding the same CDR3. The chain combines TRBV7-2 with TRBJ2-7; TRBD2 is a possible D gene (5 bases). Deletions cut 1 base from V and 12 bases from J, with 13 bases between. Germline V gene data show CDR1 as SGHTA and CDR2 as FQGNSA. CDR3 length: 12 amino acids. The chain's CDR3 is CASSLDGVVWYF. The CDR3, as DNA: TGTGCCAGCAGCTTAGACGGGGTTGTGTGGTACTTC.

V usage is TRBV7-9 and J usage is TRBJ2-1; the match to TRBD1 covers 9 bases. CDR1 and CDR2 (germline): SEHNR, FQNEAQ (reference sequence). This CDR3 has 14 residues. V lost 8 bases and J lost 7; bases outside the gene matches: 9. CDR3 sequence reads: CASSSGTGSNEQFF. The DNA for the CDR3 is TGTGCCAGCTCTTCCGGGACAGGGAGTAATGAGCAGTTCTTC.

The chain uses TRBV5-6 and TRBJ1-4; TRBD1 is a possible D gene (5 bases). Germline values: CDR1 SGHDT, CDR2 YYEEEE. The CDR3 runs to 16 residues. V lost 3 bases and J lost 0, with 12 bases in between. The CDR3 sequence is CASSWAGTATNEKLFF. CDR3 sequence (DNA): TGTGCCAGCAGCTGGGCGGGGACTGCAACTAATGAAAAACTGTTTTTT.

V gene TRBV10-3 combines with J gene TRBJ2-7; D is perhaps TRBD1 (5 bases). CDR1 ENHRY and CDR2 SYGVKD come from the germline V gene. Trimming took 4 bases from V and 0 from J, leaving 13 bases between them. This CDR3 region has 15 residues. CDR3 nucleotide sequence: TGTGCCATCAGTGCCCAGGGCAGCAGCTCCTACGAGCAGTACTTC. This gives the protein CAISAQGSSSYEQYF.

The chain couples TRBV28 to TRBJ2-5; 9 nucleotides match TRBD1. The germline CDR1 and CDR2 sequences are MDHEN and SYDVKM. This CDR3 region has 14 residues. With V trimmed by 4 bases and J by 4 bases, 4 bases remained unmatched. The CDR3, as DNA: TGTGCCAGCAGTTACGACAGGGGGGGAGAGACCCAGTACTTC. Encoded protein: CASSYDRGGETQYF. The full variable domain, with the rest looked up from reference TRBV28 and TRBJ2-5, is DVKVTQSSRYLVKRTGEKVFLECVQDMDHENMFWYRQDPGLGLRLIYFSYDVKMKEKGDIPEGYSVSREKKERFSLILESASTNQTSMYLCASSYDRGGETQYFGPGTRLLVL.

CDR3 in amino acids: CASTPQGGTEAFF. DNA for the CDR3: TGTGCCAGCACCCCTCAAGGGGGCACTGAAGCTTTCTTT. The chain couples TRBV7-9 to TRBJ1-1, with D possibly TRBD1 on 6 matching bases. CDR1 SEHNR and CDR2 FQNEAQ come from the germline V gene (reference sequence). The CDR3 runs to 13 residues. V was trimmed by 7 bases and J by 4 bases, leaving 13 bases between them. Supplemented by reference TRBV7-9 and TRBJ1-1, the full variable domain reads DTGVSQNPRHKITKRGQNVTFRCDPISEHNRLYWYRQTLGQGPEFLTYFQNEAQLEKSRLLSDRFSAERPKGSFSTLEIQRTEQGDSAMYLCASTPQGGTEAFFGQGTRLTVV.

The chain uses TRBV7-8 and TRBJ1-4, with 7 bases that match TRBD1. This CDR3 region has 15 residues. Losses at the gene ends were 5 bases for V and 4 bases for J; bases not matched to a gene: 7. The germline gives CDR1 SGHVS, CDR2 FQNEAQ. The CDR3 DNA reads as TGTGCCAGCAGCCTCGGACAGGCAATTAATGAAAAACTGTTTTTT. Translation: CASSLGQAINEKLFF. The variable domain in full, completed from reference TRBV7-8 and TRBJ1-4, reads GAGVSQSPRYKVAKRGQDVALRCDPISGHVSLFWYQQALGQGPEFLTYFQNEAQLDKSGLPSDRFFAERPEGSVSTLKIQRTQQEDSAVYLCASSLGQAINEKLFFGSGTQLSVL.

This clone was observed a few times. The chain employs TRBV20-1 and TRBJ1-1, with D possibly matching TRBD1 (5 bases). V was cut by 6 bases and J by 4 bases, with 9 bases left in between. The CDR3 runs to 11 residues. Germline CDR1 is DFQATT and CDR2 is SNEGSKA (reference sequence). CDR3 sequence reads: CSASRGTEAFF. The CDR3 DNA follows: TGCAGTGCCTCTAGGGGCACTGAAGCTTTCTTT.

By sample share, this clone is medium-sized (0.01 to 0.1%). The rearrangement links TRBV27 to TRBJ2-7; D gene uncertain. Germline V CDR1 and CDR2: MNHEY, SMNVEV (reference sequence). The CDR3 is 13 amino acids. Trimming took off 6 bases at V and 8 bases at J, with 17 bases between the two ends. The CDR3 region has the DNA TGTGCCAGCAGGACTCTAGGTATAAGGCAGCAGTACTTC. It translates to CASRTLGIRQQYF.

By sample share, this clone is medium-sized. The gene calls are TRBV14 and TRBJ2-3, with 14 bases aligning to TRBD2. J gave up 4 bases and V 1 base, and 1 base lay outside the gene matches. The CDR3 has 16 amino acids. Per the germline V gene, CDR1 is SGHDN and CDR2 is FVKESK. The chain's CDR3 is CASSQVTSGGADTQYF. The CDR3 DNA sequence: TGTGCCAGCAGCCAAGTGACTAGCGGGGGGGCAGATACGCAGTATTTT. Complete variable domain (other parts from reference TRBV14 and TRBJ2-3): EAGVTQFPSHSVIEKGQTVTLRCDPISGHDNLYWYRRVMGKEIKFLLHFVKESKQDESGMPNNRFLAERTGGTYSTLKVQPAELEDSGVYFCASSQVTSGGADTQYFGPGTRLTVL.

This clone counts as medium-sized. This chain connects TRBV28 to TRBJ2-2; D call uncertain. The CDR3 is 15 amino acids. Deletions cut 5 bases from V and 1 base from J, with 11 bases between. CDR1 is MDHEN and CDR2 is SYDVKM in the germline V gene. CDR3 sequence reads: CASSTNLWNTGELFF. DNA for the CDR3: TGTGCCAGCAGTACAAATCTCTGGAACACCGGGGAGCTGTTTTTT.

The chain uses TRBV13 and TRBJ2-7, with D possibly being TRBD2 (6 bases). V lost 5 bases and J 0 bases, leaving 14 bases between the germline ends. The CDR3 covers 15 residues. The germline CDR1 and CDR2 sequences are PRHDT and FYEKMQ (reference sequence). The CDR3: CASSPRGDLSYEQYF. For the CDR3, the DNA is TGTGCCAGCAGCCCCCGCGGGGATCTCTCCTACGAGCAGTACTTC.